This T cell receptor beta chain was observed in a study of T-cell reconstitution after alpha-beta-depleted transplantation in children. This clonotype was recorded a few times. V gave up 1 base and J gave up 3 bases, with 13 bases separating them. CDR1 is SGHTA and CDR2 is FQGNSA in the germline V gene. The CDR3 has 16 amino acids. Unique molecular identifiers were used to barcode this TCRbeta library. TCRdb reprocessed the PCR reads via MiXCR and lists one record per CDR3 protein. Among 450,000 to 500,000 distinct CDR3 sequences listed, under 15% were seen once. This receptor was obtained from a human donor who donated a stem cell graft to a child with combined immunodeficiency. The rearrangement links TRBV7-2 to TRBJ1-5; the D gene is possibly TRBD1 (6 bases). The specimen was PBMCs from the stem cell graft donor, collected from the stem cell graft. The CDR3 region is CASSLVTGRANQPQHF. The CDR3 DNA follows: TGTGCCAGCAGCTTAGTGACAGGTCGGGCCAATCAGCCCCAGCATTTT.